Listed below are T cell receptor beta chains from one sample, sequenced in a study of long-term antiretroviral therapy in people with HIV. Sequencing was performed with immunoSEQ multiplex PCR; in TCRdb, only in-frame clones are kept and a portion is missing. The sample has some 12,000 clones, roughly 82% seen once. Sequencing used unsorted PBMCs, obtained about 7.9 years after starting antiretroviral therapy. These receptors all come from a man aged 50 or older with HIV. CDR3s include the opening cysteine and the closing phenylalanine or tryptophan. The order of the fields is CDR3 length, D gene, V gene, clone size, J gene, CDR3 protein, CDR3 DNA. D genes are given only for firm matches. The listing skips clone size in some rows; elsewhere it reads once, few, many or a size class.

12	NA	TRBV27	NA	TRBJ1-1	CASSWPNTEAFF	TGTGCCAGCAGTTGGCCCAACACTGAAGCTTTCTTT
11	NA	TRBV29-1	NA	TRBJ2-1	CSVGSYNEQFF	TGCAGCGTGGGATCCTACAATGAGCAGTTCTTC
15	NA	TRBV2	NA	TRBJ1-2	CASSEDIPGANGYTF	TGTGCCAGCAGTGAAGATATTCCAGGGGCGAACGGCTACACCTTC
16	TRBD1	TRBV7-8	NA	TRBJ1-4	CASSSSRTGGDEKLFF	TGTGCCAGCAGCTCCTCTCGGACAGGGGGTGATGAAAAACTGTTTTTT
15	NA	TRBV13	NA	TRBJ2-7	CASSLGQGSSYEQYF	TGTGCCAGCAGCTTAGGGCAGGGGTCCTCCTACGAGCAGTACTTC
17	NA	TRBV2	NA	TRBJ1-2	CASTLMPTGQANYGYTF	TGTGCCAGCACTCTCATGCCGACGGGACAAGCTAACTATGGCTACACCTTC
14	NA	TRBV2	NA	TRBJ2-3	CASSVPGDTDTQYF	TGTGCCAGCAGTGTCCCGGGGGACACAGATACGCAGTATTTT
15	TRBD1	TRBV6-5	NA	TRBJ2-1	CASSYSPGQGDEQFF	TGTGCCAGCAGTTACTCGCCGGGACAGGGGGATGAGCAGTTCTTC
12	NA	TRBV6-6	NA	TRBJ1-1	CASSYVGTEAFF	TGTGCCAGCAGTTACGTCGGGACTGAAGCTTTCTTT
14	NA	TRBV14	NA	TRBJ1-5	CASSQGVGPQPQHF	TGTGCCAGCAGCCAAGGTGTAGGGCCCCAGCCCCAGCATTTT
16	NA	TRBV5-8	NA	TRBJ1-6	CASSLRPPDYNSPLHF	TGTGCCAGCAGCTTGCGGCCGCCAGATTATAATTCACCCCTCCACTTT
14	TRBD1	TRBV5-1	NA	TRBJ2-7	CASSFDRGADEQYF	TGCGCCAGCAGCTTCGACAGGGGTGCAGACGAGCAGTACTTC
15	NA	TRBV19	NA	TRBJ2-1	CASTTDTSSYNEQFF	TGTGCCAGTACCACGGACACGAGCTCCTACAATGAGCAGTTCTTC
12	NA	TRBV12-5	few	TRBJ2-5	CASRDIQETQYF	TGTGCTAGTCGGGACATCCAAGAGACCCAGTACTTC
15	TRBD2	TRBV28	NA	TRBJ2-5	CASSLSGGAWETQYF	TGTGCCAGCAGTTTAAGCGGGGGGGCCTGGGAGACCCAGTACTTC
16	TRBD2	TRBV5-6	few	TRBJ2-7	CASSSILAGGSYEQYF	TGTGCCAGCAGCTCGATACTAGCGGGGGGTTCCTACGAGCAGTACTTC
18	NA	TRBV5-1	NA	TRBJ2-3	CASSLTGGGHLSTDTQYF	TGCGCCAGCAGCTTGACGGGCGGGGGCCACCTAAGCACAGATACGCAGTATTTT
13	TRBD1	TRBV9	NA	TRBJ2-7	CASSASDREEQYF	TGTGCCAGCAGCGCCTCCGACAGGGAGGAGCAGTACTTC
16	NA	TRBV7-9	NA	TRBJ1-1	CASSPPGVGGRTEAFF	TGTGCCAGCAGCCCCCCGGGGGTCGGGGGCAGGACTGAAGCTTTCTTT
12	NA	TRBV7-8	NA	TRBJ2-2	CASSLGSGELFF	TGTGCCAGCAGCCTTGGAAGCGGGGAGCTGTTTTTT
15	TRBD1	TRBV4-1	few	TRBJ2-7	CASSQDGQGSYEQYF	TGCGCCAGCAGCCAAGACGGACAGGGGTCCTACGAGCAGTACTTC
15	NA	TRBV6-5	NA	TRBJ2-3	CASRYPGDPTDTQYF	TGTGCCAGTCGTTATCCAGGGGATCCCACAGATACGCAGTATTTT
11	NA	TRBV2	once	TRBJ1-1	CASIFGNEAFF	TGTGCCAGCATTTTCGGGAACGAAGCTTTCTTT
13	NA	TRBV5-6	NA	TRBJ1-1	CASSLGAGTEAFF	TGTGCCAGCAGCCTAGGGGCTGGCACTGAAGCTTTCTTT
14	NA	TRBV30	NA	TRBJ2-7	CAWSKVDLRDEQYF	TGTGCCTGGAGTAAGGTAGACCTCCGGGACGAGCAGTACTTC
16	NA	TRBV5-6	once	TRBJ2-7	CASSLEGFEGYYEQYF	TGTGCCAGCAGCTTGGAGGGCTTCGAGGGATACTACGAGCAGTACTTC
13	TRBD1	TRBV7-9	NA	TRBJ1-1	CASRDRDHTEAFF	TGTGCCAGCCGGGACAGGGATCACACTGAAGCTTTCTTT
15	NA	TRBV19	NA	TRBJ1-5	CASSIQANSNQPQHF	TGTGCCAGTAGTATTCAGGCGAATAGCAATCAGCCCCAGCATTTT
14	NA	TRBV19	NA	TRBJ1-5	CASSIGTVNQPQHF	TGTGCCAGTAGTATAGGGACAGTCAATCAGCCCCAGCATTTT
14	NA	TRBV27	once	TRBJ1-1	CASSLVPMNTEAFF	TGTGCCAGCAGCCTCGTCCCCATGAACACTGAAGCTTTCTTT
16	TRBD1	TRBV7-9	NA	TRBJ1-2	CASSGLPGQEDYGYTF	TGTGCCAGCAGCGGGCTTCCGGGACAGGAAGACTATGGCTACACCTTC
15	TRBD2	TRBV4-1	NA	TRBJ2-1	CASSQRTSGDNEQFF	TGCGCCAGCAGCCAAAGGACTAGCGGGGACAATGAGCAGTTCTTC
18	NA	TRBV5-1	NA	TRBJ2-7	CASSLAWVGGGEVHEQYF	TGCGCCAGCAGCTTGGCCTGGGTTGGAGGGGGCGAGGTCCACGAGCAGTACTTC
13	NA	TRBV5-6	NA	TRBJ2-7	CASSFGDSYEQYF	TGTGCCAGCAGCTTCGGGGACTCCTACGAGCAGTACTTC